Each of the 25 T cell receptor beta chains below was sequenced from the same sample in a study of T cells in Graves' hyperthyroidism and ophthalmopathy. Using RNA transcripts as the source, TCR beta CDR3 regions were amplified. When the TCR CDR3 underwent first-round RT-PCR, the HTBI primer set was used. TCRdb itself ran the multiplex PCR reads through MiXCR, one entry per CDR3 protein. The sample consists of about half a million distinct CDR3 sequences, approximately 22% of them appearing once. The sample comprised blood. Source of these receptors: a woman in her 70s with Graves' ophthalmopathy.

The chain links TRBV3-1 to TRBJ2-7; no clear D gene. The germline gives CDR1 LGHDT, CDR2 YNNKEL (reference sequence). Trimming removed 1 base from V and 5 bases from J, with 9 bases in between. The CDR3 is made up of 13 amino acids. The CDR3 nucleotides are TGTGCCAGCAGCCAAGTGGGTTGGCACGAGCAGTACTTC. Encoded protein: CASSQVGWHEQYF.

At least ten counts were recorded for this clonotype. CDR3 protein: CSATGGSYGYTF. CDR3 nucleotides: TGCAGTGCGACAGGGGGTAGCTATGGCTACACCTTC. The rearrangement links TRBV20-1 to TRBJ1-2; TRBD1 matches at 9 bases. Unmatched junction bases numbered 3, after V lost 6 bases and J lost 4 bases. This CDR3 has 12 residues. Germline CDR1 DFQATT, CDR2 SNEGSKA (reference sequence).

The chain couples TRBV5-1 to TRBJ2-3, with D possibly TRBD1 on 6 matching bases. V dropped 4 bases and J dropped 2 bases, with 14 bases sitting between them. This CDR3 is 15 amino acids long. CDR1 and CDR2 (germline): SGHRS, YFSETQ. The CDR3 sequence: CASSHGRGYTDTQYF. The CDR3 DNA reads TGCGCCAGCAGCCATGGCAGGGGATACACAGATACGCAGTATTTT.

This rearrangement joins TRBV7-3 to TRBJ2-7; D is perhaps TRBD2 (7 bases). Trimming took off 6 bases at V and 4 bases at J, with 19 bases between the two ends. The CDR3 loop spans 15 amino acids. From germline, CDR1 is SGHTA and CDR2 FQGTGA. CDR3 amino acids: CASSLGGGPQYEQYF. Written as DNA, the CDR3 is TGTGCCAGCAGTCTGGGCGGGGGCCCACAATACGAGCAGTACTTC.

Written as DNA, the CDR3 is TGCGCCAGCAATCAGCGGGGGTCCTACAATGAGCAGTTCTTC. It codes for CASNQRGSYNEQFF. This sequence joins TRBV10-2 and TRBJ2-1, with TRBD2 matching over 8 bases. Germline V lookup: CDR1 WSHSY, CDR2 SAAADI. This CDR3 is built from 14 residues. V was pared by 7 bases and J by 1 base, with 3 bases of the junction left unmatched.

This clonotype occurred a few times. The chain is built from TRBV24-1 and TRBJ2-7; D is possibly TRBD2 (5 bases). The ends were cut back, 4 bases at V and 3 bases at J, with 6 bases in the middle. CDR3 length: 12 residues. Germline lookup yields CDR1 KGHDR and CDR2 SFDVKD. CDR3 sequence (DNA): TGTGCCACCAGTGAGGCGGGCTACGAGCAGTACTTC. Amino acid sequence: CATSEAGYEQYF.

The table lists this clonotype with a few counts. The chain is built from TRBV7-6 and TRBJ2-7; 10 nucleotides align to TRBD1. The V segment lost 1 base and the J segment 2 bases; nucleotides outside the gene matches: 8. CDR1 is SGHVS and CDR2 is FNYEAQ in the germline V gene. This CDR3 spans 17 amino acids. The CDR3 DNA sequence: TGTGCCAGCAGCTTAGTTGGTGTGGGGACAGGGGCCTACGAGCAGTACTTC. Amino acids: CASSLVGVGTGAYEQYF.

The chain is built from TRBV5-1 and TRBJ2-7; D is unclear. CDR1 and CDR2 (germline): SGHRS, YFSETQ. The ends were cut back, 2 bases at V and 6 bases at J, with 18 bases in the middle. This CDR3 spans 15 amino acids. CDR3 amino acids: CASSFRQVRMGEQYF. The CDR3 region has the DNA TGCGCCAGCAGCTTTCGACAAGTTCGGATGGGCGAGCAGTACTTC.

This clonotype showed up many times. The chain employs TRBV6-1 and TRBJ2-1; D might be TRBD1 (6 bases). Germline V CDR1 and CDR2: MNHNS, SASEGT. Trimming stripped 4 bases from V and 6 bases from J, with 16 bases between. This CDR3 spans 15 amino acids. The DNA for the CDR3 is TGTGCCAGCAGTGTTTACGGGACACGGCCCAATGAGCAGTTCTTC. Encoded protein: CASSVYGTRPNEQFF.

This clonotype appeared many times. The CDR3 region has the DNA TGTGCCAGCAGCCCCGTTGGGGGCTTGGCTGAAGCTTTCTTT. Residues: CASSPVGGLAEAFF. The V and J genes are TRBV12-3 or TRBV12-4 and TRBJ1-1; D is possibly TRBD1 (6 bases). V lost 6 bases and J 6 bases, leaving 17 bases between the germline ends. The CDR3 is 14 residues long.

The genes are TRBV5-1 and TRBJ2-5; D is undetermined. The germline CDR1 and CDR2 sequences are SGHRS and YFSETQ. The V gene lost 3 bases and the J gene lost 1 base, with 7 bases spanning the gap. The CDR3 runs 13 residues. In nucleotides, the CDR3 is TGCGCCAGCAGCTCGCGACGCCAAGAGACCCAGTACTTC. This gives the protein CASSSRRQETQYF.

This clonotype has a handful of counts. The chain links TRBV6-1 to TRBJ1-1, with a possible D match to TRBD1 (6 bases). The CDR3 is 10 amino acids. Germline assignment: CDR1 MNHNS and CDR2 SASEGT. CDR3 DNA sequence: TGTTCCATAAGGGGGGGTGAAGCTTTCTTT. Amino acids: CSIRGGEAFF.

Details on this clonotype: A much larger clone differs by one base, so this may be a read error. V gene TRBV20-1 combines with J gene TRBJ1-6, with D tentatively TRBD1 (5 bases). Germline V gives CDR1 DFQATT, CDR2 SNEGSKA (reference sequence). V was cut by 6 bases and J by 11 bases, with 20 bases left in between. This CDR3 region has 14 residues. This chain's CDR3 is CSAAGRVTHPPLHF. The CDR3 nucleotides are TGCAGTGCCGCGGGCAGGGTGACGCATCCACCCCTCCACTTT.

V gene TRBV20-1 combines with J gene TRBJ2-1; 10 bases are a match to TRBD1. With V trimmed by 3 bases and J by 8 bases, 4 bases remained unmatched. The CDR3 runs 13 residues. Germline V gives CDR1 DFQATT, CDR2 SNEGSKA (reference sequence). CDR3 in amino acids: CSASRDRGYEQFF. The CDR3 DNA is TGCAGTGCTAGCCGGGACAGGGGTTATGAGCAGTTCTTC.

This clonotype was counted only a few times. The CDR3 protein is CSASRGANEQFF. The CDR3 DNA follows: TGCAGTGCTAGTCGTGGGGCCAATGAGCAGTTCTTC. The gene calls are TRBV20-1 and TRBJ2-1; tentative D call: TRBD1 (5 bases). There are 12 residues in the CDR3. The V end was cut by 3 bases, the J end by 6 bases, with 9 bases between. Germline-derived CDR1 and CDR2 are DFQATT and SNEGSKA (reference sequence).

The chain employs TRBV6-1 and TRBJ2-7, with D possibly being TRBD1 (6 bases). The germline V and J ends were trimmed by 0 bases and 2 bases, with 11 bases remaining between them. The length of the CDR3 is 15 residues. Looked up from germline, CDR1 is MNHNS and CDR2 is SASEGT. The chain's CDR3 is CASSEAQGSPYEQYF. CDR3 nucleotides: TGTGCCAGCAGTGAAGCGCAGGGGAGTCCCTACGAGCAGTACTTC.

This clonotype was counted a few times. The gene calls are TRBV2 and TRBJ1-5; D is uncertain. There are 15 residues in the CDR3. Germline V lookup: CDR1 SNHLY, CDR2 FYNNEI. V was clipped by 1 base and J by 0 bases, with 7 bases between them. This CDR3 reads CASSEGRYSNQPQHF. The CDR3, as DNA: TGTGCCAGCAGTGAAGGGCGGTATAGCAATCAGCCCCAGCATTTT.

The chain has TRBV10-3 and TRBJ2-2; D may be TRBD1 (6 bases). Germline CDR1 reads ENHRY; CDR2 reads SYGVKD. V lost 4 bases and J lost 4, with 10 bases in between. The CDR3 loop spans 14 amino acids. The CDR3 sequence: CAISGQGFTGELFF. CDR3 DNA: TGTGCCATCAGTGGGCAGGGGTTCACCGGGGAGCTGTTTTTT.

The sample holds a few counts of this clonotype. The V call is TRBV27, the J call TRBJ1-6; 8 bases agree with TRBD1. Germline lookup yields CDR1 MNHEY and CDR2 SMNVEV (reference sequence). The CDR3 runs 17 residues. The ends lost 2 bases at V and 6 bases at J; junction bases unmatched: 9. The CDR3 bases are TGTGCCAGCAGTTTAACCCTGACAGGGGTGGGTAATTCACCCCTCCACTTT. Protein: CASSLTLTGVGNSPLHF.

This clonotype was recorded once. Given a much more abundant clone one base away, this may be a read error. In DNA, the CDR3 is TGTGCCAGCAGTCCTCAGGTTCAGGACGCTGAAGCTTTCTTT. The encoded protein is CASSPQVQDAEAFF. This chain links TRBV2 with TRBJ1-1; D is ambiguous. The V gene lost 5 bases and the J gene lost 6 bases, with 16 bases spanning the gap. CDR3 length: 14 amino acids. Germline loops: CDR1 SNHLY, CDR2 FYNNEI.

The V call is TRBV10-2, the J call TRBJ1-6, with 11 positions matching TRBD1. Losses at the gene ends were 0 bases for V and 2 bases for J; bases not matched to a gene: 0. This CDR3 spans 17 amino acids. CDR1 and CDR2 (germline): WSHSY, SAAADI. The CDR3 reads CASSESGQGAYNSPLHF. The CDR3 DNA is TGCGCCAGCAGTGAGTCGGGACAGGGGGCCTATAATTCACCCCTCCACTTT.

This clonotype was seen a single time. CDR3 protein: CASSQQEGPTYEQYF. The CDR3 bases are TGCGCCAGCAGCCAGCAAGAGGGTCCCACCTACGAGCAGTACTTC. The chain recombines TRBV4-1 with TRBJ2-7; a possible D gene is TRBD2 (5 bases). The CDR3 contains 15 residues. Trimming left V 3 bases short and J 2 bases short, with 14 bases between. CDR1 and CDR2 (germline): MGHRA, YSYEKL.

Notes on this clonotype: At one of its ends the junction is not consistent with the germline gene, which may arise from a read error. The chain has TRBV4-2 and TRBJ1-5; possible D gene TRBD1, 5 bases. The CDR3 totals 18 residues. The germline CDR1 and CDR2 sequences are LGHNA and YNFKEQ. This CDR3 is CASGQVQLQASSNQPQHF. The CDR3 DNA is TGTGCCAGCGGCCAAGTCCAACTACAGGCGTCCAGCAATCAGCCCCAGCATTTT.

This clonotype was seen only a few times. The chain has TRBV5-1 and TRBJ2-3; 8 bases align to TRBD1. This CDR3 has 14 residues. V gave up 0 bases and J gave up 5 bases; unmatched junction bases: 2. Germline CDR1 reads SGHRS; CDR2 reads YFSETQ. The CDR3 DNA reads TGCGCCAGCAGCTTGGACAGGGGGATAGATACGCAGTATTTT. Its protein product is CASSLDRGIDTQYF.

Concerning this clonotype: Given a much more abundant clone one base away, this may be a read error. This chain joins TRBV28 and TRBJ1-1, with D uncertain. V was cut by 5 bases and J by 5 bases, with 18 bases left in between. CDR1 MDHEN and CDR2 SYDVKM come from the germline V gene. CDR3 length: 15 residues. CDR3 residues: CASSDSRRPGTEAFF. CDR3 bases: TGTGCCAGCAGTGACTCGAGGCGTCCCGGGACTGAAGCTTTCTTT.